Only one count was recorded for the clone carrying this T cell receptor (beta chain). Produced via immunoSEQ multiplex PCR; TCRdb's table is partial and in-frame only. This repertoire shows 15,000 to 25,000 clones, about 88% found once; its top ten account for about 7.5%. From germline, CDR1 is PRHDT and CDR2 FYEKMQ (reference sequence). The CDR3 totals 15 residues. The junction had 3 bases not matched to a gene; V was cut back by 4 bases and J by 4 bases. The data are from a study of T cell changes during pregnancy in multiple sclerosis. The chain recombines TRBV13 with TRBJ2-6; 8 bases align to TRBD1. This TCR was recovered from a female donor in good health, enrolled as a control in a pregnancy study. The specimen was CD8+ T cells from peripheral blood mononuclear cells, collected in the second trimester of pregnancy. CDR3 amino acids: CASSSTGVGANVLTF. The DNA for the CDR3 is TGTGCCAGCAGCTCGACAGGGGTCGGGGCCAACGTCCTGACTTTC.